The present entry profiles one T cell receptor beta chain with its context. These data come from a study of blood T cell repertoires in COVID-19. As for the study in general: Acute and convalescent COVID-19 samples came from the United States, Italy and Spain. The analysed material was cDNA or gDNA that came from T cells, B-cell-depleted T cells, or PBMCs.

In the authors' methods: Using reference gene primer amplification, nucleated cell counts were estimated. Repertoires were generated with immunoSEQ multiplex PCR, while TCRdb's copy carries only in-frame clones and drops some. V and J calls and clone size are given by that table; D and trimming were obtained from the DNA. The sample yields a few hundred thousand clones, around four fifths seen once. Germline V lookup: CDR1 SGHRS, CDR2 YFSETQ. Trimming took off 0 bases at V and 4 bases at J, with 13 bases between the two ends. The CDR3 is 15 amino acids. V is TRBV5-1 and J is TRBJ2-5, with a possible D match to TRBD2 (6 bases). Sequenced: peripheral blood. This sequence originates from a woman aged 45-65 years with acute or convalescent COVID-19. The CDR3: CASSLGIQGGETQYF. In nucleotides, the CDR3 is TGCGCCAGCAGCTTGGGTATCCAGGGAGGAGAGACCCAGTACTTC. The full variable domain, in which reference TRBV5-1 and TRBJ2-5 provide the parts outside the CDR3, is KAGVTQTPRYLIKTRGQQVTLSCSPISGHRSVSWYQQTPGQGLQFLFEYFSETQRNKGNFPGRFSGRQFSNSRSEMNVSTLELGDSALYLCASSLGIQGGETQYFGPGTRLLVL.